This TCR beta chain was obtained from a study of vaccination effects on CD4 cells after COVID-19. The overall study: All study participants received two doses of BNT162b2 or mRNA-1273 vaccine.

Clones were read by immunoSEQ multiplex PCR, and TCRdb kept only the in-frame ones, dropping some. The sample carries 50,000 or so clones, roughly 79% recorded once. Germline assignment: CDR1 SGDLS and CDR2 YYNGEE. The CDR3 loop spans 13 amino acids. Trimming left V 2 bases short and J 9 bases short, with 9 bases between. General study points: Convalescent patients were scarce in the study, and it lacked early post-infection timepoints. Clonal contraction was marked in infection- and vaccine-induced clones late after vaccination.

CD4+ T cells specific for antigen were expanded with viral peptide pools by the ViraFEST assay before sequencing. Researchers isolated CD4+ T cells once less than 13 days of culture had elapsed. Vaccine recipients lacked prior SARS-CoV-2 infection and had negative nucleocapsid antibodies. Comment on this clone: Antigen unknown.

The chain carries TRBV9 and TRBJ1-6; maybe TRBD1 (5 bases). The TCR originated in a human donor who received a COVID-19 vaccine. Sample: CD4+ T cells from PBMCs cultured with HCoV-OC43 spike peptides, taken before COVID-19 vaccination. Sample subset: HCoV-OC43 spike overlapping peptide pool stimulation. The CDR3 DNA reads as TGTGCCAGCAGCGTGGGGGATGGTTCACCCCTCCACTTT. Its translation is CASSVGDGSPLHF.